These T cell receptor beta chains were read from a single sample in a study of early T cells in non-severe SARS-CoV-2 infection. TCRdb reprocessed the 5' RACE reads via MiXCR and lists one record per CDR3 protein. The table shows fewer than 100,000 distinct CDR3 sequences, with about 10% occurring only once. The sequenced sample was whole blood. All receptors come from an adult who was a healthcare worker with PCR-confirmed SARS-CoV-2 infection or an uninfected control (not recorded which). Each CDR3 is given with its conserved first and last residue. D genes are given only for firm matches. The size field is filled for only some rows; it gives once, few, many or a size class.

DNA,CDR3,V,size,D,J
TGTGCCAGTACCCCAGGGGGCCAGGGAGTAGAGACCCAGAACTTC,CASTPGGQGVETQNF,TRBV19,NA,TRBD1,TRBJ2-5
TGTGCCAGCAGCCCGGGGATCTACAATGAGCAGTTCTTC,CASSPGIYNEQFF,TRBV11-3,many,NA,TRBJ2-1
TGTGCCAGCAGCTTAGCAATAGGGACAGGGGGTGGTAATGAGCAGTTCTTC,CASSLAIGTGGGNEQFF,TRBV7-2,NA,TRBD1,TRBJ2-1
TGCAGTGCTCCCGTACAAGCGAACACCGGGGAGCTGTTTTTT,CSAPVQANTGELFF,TRBV20-1,NA,NA,TRBJ2-2
TGTGCCAGCAGCCCCCCTCGTCCCCGGCCTGACGAGCAGTACTTC,CASSPPRPRPDEQYF,TRBV7-6,many,NA,TRBJ2-7
TGTGCCAGCAGCCAAACTACAAGGGACACTGAAGCTTTCTTT,CASSQTTRDTEAFF,TRBV14,NA,NA,TRBJ1-1
TGCGCCAGCCTACAGGGGGCTAGCACAGATACGCAGTATTTT,CASLQGASTDTQYF,TRBV10-2,NA,TRBD1,TRBJ2-3
TGTGCCAGCAGCCAAGGGGGCCTGGGCACTGAAGCTTTCTTT,CASSQGGLGTEAFF,TRBV14,many,NA,TRBJ1-1
TGTGCCAGCAGTCCCTTGGGACAGGGAGTTGAAAAACTGTTTTTT,CASSPLGQGVEKLFF,TRBV27,NA,TRBD1,TRBJ1-4
TGTGCCAGCAGTCGTGGACAGGCCAACCTCTTAAGCTCTGGAAACACCATATATTTT,CASSRGQANLLSSGNTIYF,TRBV6-6,NA,TRBD1,TRBJ1-3
TGTGCCAGCAGCCTCACAGGGGGAAACAATCAGCCCCAGCATTTT,CASSLTGGNNQPQHF,TRBV12-3/TRBV12-4,few,TRBD1,TRBJ1-5
TGTGCCAGCAGCGCTTCCCACACAGCAGATACGCAGTATTTT,CASSASHTADTQYF,TRBV9,NA,NA,TRBJ2-3
TGCGCCAGCAGCCAAGTGGCCAGGGCTCAAGAGACCCAGTACTTC,CASSQVARAQETQYF,TRBV4-3,once,NA,TRBJ2-5
TGTGCCAGCAGTGGCCTTTCCGACGGATTCAATCAGCCCCAGCATTTT,CASSGLSDGFNQPQHF,TRBV21-1,NA,NA,TRBJ1-5
TGTGCCACCAGCAGGGAGAACGGCGAGCAGTACTTC,CATSRENGEQYF,TRBV15,few,NA,TRBJ2-7
TGTGCCAGCAGTTACGGGACAGGGACTGGTGGCTACACCTTC,CASSYGTGTGGYTF,TRBV6-5,few,TRBD1,TRBJ1-2
TGCAGTGCCCTTCAGGGCTCTGGAAACACCATATATTTT,CSALQGSGNTIYF,TRBV20-1,few,NA,TRBJ1-3
TGTGCCAGTAGTGTCACAGGGGCAGCCTCCCCAGATACGCAGTATTTT,CASSVTGAASPDTQYF,TRBV19,many,TRBD1,TRBJ2-3
TGTGCCAGCAGCGGTCTTGGGGCCACAGATACGCAGTATTTT,CASSGLGATDTQYF,TRBV12-3/TRBV12-4,few,NA,TRBJ2-3
TGCGCCAGCAGCCAAGCTCGGGACAGGGGCCACGAGCAGTACTTC,CASSQARDRGHEQYF,TRBV4-1,many,TRBD1,TRBJ2-7
TGTGCCAGCACGCCAGCGGAGCCCTACGAGCAGTACTTC,CASTPAEPYEQYF,TRBV2,NA,NA,TRBJ2-7
TGTGCCAGCTCACCGACAGGGTCCGATTCACCCCTCCACTTT,CASSPTGSDSPLHF,TRBV18,NA,TRBD1,TRBJ1-6
TGTGCCAGCAGTCCCGGGACAGGGGGCTTTGACACCGGGGAGCTGTTTTTT,CASSPGTGGFDTGELFF,TRBV27,many,TRBD1,TRBJ2-2
TGTGCCACCAGTGATTCGCCCTCAAGGTCAGGGAGGCGTGAGACCCAGTACTTC,CATSDSPSRSGRRETQYF,TRBV24-1,many,NA,TRBJ2-5
TGCAGTCCCCGGGACACCCTGATGGGTGAAAAACTGTTTTTT,CSPRDTLMGEKLFF,TRBV20-1,many,NA,TRBJ1-4
TGCGCCAGCAGCTTGGGACGGCTGTCCGGGGAGCTGTTTTTT,CASSLGRLSGELFF,TRBV5-1,many,NA,TRBJ2-2
TGTGCCAGCCGTCAAGGACTAGCGGGTACCGGGGAGCTGTTTTTT,CASRQGLAGTGELFF,TRBV7-2,once,TRBD2,TRBJ2-2
TGTGCCAGCAGCCCAGGACAGGGGGACTATGGCTACACCTTC,CASSPGQGDYGYTF,TRBV9,few,TRBD1,TRBJ1-2
TGTGCCTCCTCCCAACCGACTAATGAAAAACTGTTTTTT,CASSQPTNEKLFF,TRBV10-3,NA,NA,TRBJ1-4
TGCGCCAGCAGCTTGACGGTTGGGGGCGCGGACACCGGGGAGCTGTTTTTT,CASSLTVGGADTGELFF,TRBV5-1,many,NA,TRBJ2-2
TGTGCCAGCAGTTACGGCGCAGGGGCGCGGTACACCGGGGAGCTGTTTTTT,CASSYGAGARYTGELFF,TRBV6-2/TRBV6-3,few,NA,TRBJ2-2
TGCGCCAGCAGCCCGGGACAGTTGATCACTGAAGCTTTCTTT,CASSPGQLITEAFF,TRBV5-1,many,TRBD1,TRBJ1-1
TGTGCCTGGAGTCAAACGGAGGGACTACCCTCCTACGAGCAGTACTTC,CAWSQTEGLPSYEQYF,TRBV30,NA,TRBD2,TRBJ2-7
TGTGCCAGCAGCTCCTACAGGGGGCACTACAATGAGCAGTTCTTC,CASSSYRGHYNEQFF,TRBV11-2,few,TRBD1,TRBJ2-1
TGTGCCAGCAGTCTTCGACACCGCTCCTACGAGCAGTACTTC,CASSLRHRSYEQYF,TRBV9,few,NA,TRBJ2-7
TGCAGTGCTAGCAGAGGGGGTGGTTCACCCCTCCACTTT,CSASRGGGSPLHF,TRBV20-1,NA,NA,TRBJ1-6
TGTGCCAGCAGTGATCGGGACAGCCCTAACGAGCAGTACTTC,CASSDRDSPNEQYF,TRBV6-5,few,TRBD1,TRBJ2-7
TGTGCCAGTACTGTGGGCACGGATGAGCAGTTCTTC,CASTVGTDEQFF,TRBV12-3/TRBV12-4,medium-sized,NA,TRBJ2-1
TGTGCCAGCAGTTTGAACAGAAGGGGCTATGGCTACACCTTC,CASSLNRRGYGYTF,TRBV27,once,NA,TRBJ1-2
TGTGCCAGCAGCCCCCGTGGACAGAACACTGAAGCTTTCTTT,CASSPRGQNTEAFF,TRBV3-1,many,NA,TRBJ1-1
TGCAGTGTCGGGGTTTACGAGCAGTACTTC,CSVGVYEQYF,TRBV20-1,NA,NA,TRBJ2-7
TGCGCCAGCAGCCATTCCCAGGGCAAGAACACTGAAGCTTTCTTT,CASSHSQGKNTEAFF,TRBV5-1,NA,NA,TRBJ1-1
TGCAGTGCTAGAGTACCTGGGAGGGGGGCAGATACGCAGTATTTT,CSARVPGRGADTQYF,TRBV20-1,few,NA,TRBJ2-3